A single sample is the source of the 27 T cell receptor beta chains below, sequenced in a study of cytomegalovirus exposure and HLA in healthy donors. The PCR contained 60 Vbeta and 13 Jbeta primers. Sequencing used immunoSEQ multiplex PCR; TCRdb keeps in-frame clones, though not all of them. This table has 200,000 to 300,000 clones, 70% to 90% appearing once. Sequenced material: PBMCs. Receptors originate from a woman aged 35 to 49 in good health and CMV-seropositive.

The V call is TRBV11-3, the J call TRBJ2-2, with D perhaps TRBD2 (5 bases). Germline assignment: CDR1 SGHNT and CDR2 YENEEA. The CDR3 has 15 amino acids. The V end lost 1 base, the J end lost 2 bases, and 8 bases lay between the germline ends. The CDR3 DNA reads TGTGCCAGCAGCTTAGTCGGGGTCAACACCGGGGAGCTGTTTTTT. Protein sequence: CASSLVGVNTGELFF.

The genes are TRBV10-3 and TRBJ1-6; 10 nucleotides agree with TRBD1. CDR3 length: 20 amino acids. The trim removed 2 bases at V and 0 bases at J, leaving 10 bases unmatched. The germline CDR1 and CDR2 sequences are ENHRY and SYGVKD. In nucleotides, the CDR3 is TGTGCCATCAGTGAGAGAAGGGACAGGGGAACTGGCTCCTATAATTCACCCCTCCACTTT. Residues: CAISERRDRGTGSYNSPLHF.

In the case of this clone: Other DNA sequences in this specimen translate into the identical CDR3. The chain combines TRBV7-2 with TRBJ2-1, with TRBD2 matching 10 bases. Germline CDR1 is SGHTA and CDR2 is FQGNSA. The J segment lost 4 bases and the V segment lost 5 bases, leaving 5 bases of the junction unmatched. This CDR3 spans 15 amino acids. DNA of the CDR3: TGTGCCAGCAGCCCCTGGACTAGCGGTTACAATGAGCAGTTCTTC. This translates into CASSPWTSGYNEQFF.

This clone was seen a handful of times. V and J are TRBV6-5 and TRBJ1-6, with TRBD1 identical over 9 bases. Trimming took 2 bases from V and 7 from J; bases not matched to a gene: 3. The CDR3 is 15 amino acids. The germline CDR1 and CDR2 sequences are MNHEY and SVGAGI. This CDR3 reads CASSYGDRENSPLHF. The DNA of the CDR3 is TGTGCCAGCAGTTACGGGGACAGGGAAAATTCACCCCTCCACTTT.

The CDR3 reads CASSYGGNSGNTIYF. The CDR3 bases are TGTGCCAGCAGTTACGGGGGCAACTCTGGAAACACCATATATTTT. V is TRBV6-6 and J is TRBJ1-3; D is possibly TRBD1 (6 bases). Germline V gives CDR1 MNHNY, CDR2 SVGAGI (reference sequence). The CDR3 has 15 amino acids. V dropped 2 bases and J dropped 0 bases, with 8 bases sitting between them.

This clone was observed a handful of times. The chain links TRBV10-3 to TRBJ2-1, with D hard to call. Deletions cut 1 base from V and 7 bases from J, with 5 bases between. Germline lookup yields CDR1 ENHRY and CDR2 SYGVKD. The CDR3 runs 12 residues. In DNA, the CDR3 is TGTGCCATCAGTGAGTTCAGTAATGAGCAGTTCTTC. This encodes CAISEFSNEQFF.

J is TRBJ1-1 and V is TRBV7-6; 11 bases map to TRBD1. Trimming at V came to 1 base and at J to 0 bases, leaving 7 bases not matched to a gene. This CDR3 contains 18 residues. CDR1 SGHVS and CDR2 FNYEAQ come from the germline V gene. The CDR3 region has the DNA TGTGCCAGCAGCTTAGTAGGGACAGGGGGGGATATGAACACTGAAGCTTTCTTT. This translates into CASSLVGTGGDMNTEAFF.

The genes are TRBV28 and TRBJ1-3, with TRBD1 identical over 7 bases. The CDR3 runs 16 residues. From germline, CDR1 is MDHEN and CDR2 SYDVKM. J was trimmed by 3 bases and V by 2 bases; bases with no gene match: 7. The CDR3 DNA is TGTGCCAGCAGTTTACTTTCCGGGACAGATGGAAACACCATATATTTT. Translating it yields CASSLLSGTDGNTIYF.

The rearrangement joins TRBV19 to TRBJ2-7, with 8 bases that match TRBD1. V lost 4 bases to trimming and J lost 4 bases; unmatched junction nucleotides: 9. Germline loops: CDR1 LNHDA, CDR2 SQIVND (reference sequence). The CDR3 covers 15 residues. CDR3 amino acids: CASSTPAGGSYEQYF. The CDR3, as DNA: TGTGCCAGTAGTACTCCCGCAGGGGGCTCTTACGAGCAGTACTTC.

This clone was detected only once. V usage is TRBV27 and J usage is TRBJ2-3; 7 bases are shared with TRBD1. Germline CDR1 reads MNHEY; CDR2 reads SMNVEV (reference sequence). The V segment lost 4 bases and the J segment 0 bases; nucleotides outside the gene matches: 4. This CDR3 spans 15 amino acids. This chain's CDR3 is CASSWDSVSTDTQYF. CDR3 in DNA: TGTGCCAGCAGTTGGGACAGTGTTAGCACAGATACGCAGTATTTT.

The V call is TRBV7-2, the J call TRBJ1-1; D is undetermined. Germline values: CDR1 SGHTA, CDR2 FQGNSA. Trimming stripped 4 bases from V and 2 bases from J, with 17 bases between. The CDR3 contains 16 residues. DNA of the CDR3: TGTGCCAGCAGCTCCACCCCCTCGAGGGCTAACACTGAAGCTTTCTTT. This encodes CASSSTPSRANTEAFF.

This rearrangement joins TRBV5-4 to TRBJ2-7; D is perhaps TRBD2 (6 bases). The germline V and J ends were trimmed by 2 bases and 0 bases, with 9 bases remaining between them. The length of the CDR3 is 14 residues. Germline V gives CDR1 SGHNT, CDR2 YYREEE (reference sequence). The CDR3 loop is CASSFPGSSYEQYF. The CDR3, as DNA: TGTGCCAGCAGCTTCCCCGGGAGCTCCTACGAGCAGTACTTC.

The gene calls are TRBV7-9 and TRBJ2-5, with D hard to call. Germline CDR1 and CDR2: SEHNR and FQNEAQ (reference sequence). Trimming took off 5 bases at V and 4 bases at J, with 11 bases between the two ends. This CDR3 has 13 amino acids. The CDR3 coding sequence is TGTGCCAGCAGCCGTCCTCCAGGAGAGACCCAGTACTTC. Amino acid sequence: CASSRPPGETQYF.

The CDR3 DNA follows: TGCGCCAGCAGCCTAACAGGGAGCTCCTACAATGAGCAGTTCTTC. The encoded protein is CASSLTGSSYNEQFF. The rearrangement joins TRBV4-3 to TRBJ2-1, with a weak D call TRBD1 (6 bases). The V gene's germline CDR1 is LGHNA and CDR2 YSLEER. The CDR3 contains 15 residues. The ends were cut back, 4 bases at V and 0 bases at J, with 10 bases in the middle.

The V and J genes are TRBV4-2 and TRBJ2-5; a weak D match, TRBD2 (5 bases). Trimming cost V 0 bases and J 4 bases, with 15 bases left between them. Germline CDR1 and CDR2: LGHNA and YNFKEQ. This CDR3 contains 16 residues. CDR3 region: CASSQDTADLTETQYF. CDR3 nucleotide sequence: TGTGCCAGCAGCCAAGATACAGCGGACCTAACAGAGACCCAGTACTTC.

This clone has just a few counts. This sequence joins TRBV28 and TRBJ1-2, with TRBD1 matching 7 bases. CDR3 length: 16 amino acids. The V gene end was trimmed by 5 bases and the J gene end by 5 bases; junction bases not matched to a gene: 14. The germline V gene has CDR1 MDHEN and CDR2 SYDVKM. The CDR3 DNA follows: TGTGCCAGCAGTAAGGCCCGGACAGGAGGAGGGTATGGCTACACCTTC. Its translation is CASSKARTGGGYGYTF.

The CDR3 region is CASSLPGSYEQYF. For the CDR3, the DNA is TGTGCCAGCAGTTTACCCGGGAGCTACGAGCAGTACTTC. V gene TRBV27 combines with J gene TRBJ2-7; the D gene is possibly TRBD2 (6 bases). With 2 bases removed from V and 3 bases from J, the gap between germline ends came to 8 bases. From germline, CDR1 is MNHEY and CDR2 SMNVEV (reference sequence). This CDR3 region has 13 residues.

The chain links TRBV5-1 to TRBJ2-7; TRBD2 might be the D (6 bases). This CDR3 is built from 13 residues. Germline V gives CDR1 SGHRS, CDR2 YFSETQ. Trimming left V 6 bases short and J 4 bases short, with 14 bases between. The CDR3 DNA sequence: TGCGCCAGCAAGGTCGGGAGTGGATACGAGCAGTACTTC. Residues: CASKVGSGYEQYF. Filled out from reference TRBV5-1 and TRBJ2-7, the complete variable domain reads KAGVTQTPRYLIKTRGQQVTLSCSPISGHRSVSWYQQTPGQGLQFLFEYFSETQRNKGNFPGRFSGRQFSNSRSEMNVSTLELGDSALYLCASKVGSGYEQYFGPGTRLTVT.

The chain links TRBV7-9 to TRBJ2-3, with TRBD2 matching over 13 bases. The length of the CDR3 is 15 residues. Looked up from germline, CDR1 is SEHNR and CDR2 is FQNEAQ (reference sequence). Trimming removed 2 bases from V and 6 bases from J; junction bases left unmatched: 2. CDR3 sequence (DNA): TGTGCCAGCAGCTTACAACTAGCGGGAGGGGATACGCAGTATTTT. Encoded protein: CASSLQLAGGDTQYF.

The chain is built from TRBV5-1 and TRBJ1-2, with 7 bases fitting TRBD1. Germline-derived CDR1 and CDR2 are SGHRS and YFSETQ. The CDR3 is made up of 14 amino acids. The V gene end was trimmed by 1 base and the J gene end by 6 bases; junction bases not matched to a gene: 6. CDR3 bases: TGCGCCAGCAGCTTGCTAGAGGGGGCGGATGGCTACACCTTC. This gives the protein CASSLLEGADGYTF.

V gene TRBV4-2 combines with J gene TRBJ2-7; D is perhaps TRBD2 (5 bases). The germline V gene encodes CDR1 LGHNA and CDR2 YNFKEQ. Trimming left V 0 bases short and J 3 bases short, with 15 bases between. There are 16 residues in the CDR3. The CDR3 DNA sequence: TGTGCCAGCAGCCAAGAGAATGGGGTAGGGAGCTACGAGCAGTACTTC. Protein sequence: CASSQENGVGSYEQYF.

This rearrangement joins TRBV19 to TRBJ2-2; D perhaps matches TRBD2 (5 bases). CDR3 length: 14 residues. V lost 1 base, J lost 7 bases, and 10 bases lay in between. The germline V gene has CDR1 LNHDA and CDR2 SQIVND (reference sequence). CDR3 DNA: TGTGCCAGTAGTATAGCCCCCACTAGCGGGGAGCTGTTTTTT. Translation gives CASSIAPTSGELFF. The full variable domain, with the rest looked up from reference TRBV19 and TRBJ2-2, is DGGITQSPKYLFRKEGQNVTLSCEQNLNHDAMYWYRQDPGQGLRLIYYSQIVNDFQKGDIAEGYSVSREKKESFPLTVTSAQKNPTAFYLCASSIAPTSGELFFGEGSRLTVL.

This sequence joins TRBV15 and TRBJ2-1; 10 bases fit TRBD2. Trimming took 6 bases from V and 8 from J; bases not matched to a gene: 7. The V gene's germline CDR1 is LNHNV and CDR2 YYDKDF (reference sequence). The length of the CDR3 is 14 residues. The CDR3, as DNA: TGTGCCACCAGTATAGCGGGGGGTTTGGATGAGCAGTTCTTC. It is translated as CATSIAGGLDEQFF.

This chain uses TRBV11-3 with TRBJ2-5, with 13 bases lining up with TRBD2. The J call may be incorrect, as the DNA end agrees better with TRBJ2-7. The CDR3 contains 16 residues. Germline V CDR1 and CDR2: SGHNT, YENEEA. CDR3 protein: CASRRGLAGDSYEQYF. The CDR3 region has the DNA TGTGCCAGCAGACGAGGACTAGCGGGAGACTCCTACGAGCAGTACTTC.

The chain is built from TRBV11-3 and TRBJ2-5; 10 positions agree with TRBD2. Germline V gene sequence: CDR1 SGHNT, CDR2 YENEEA. CDR3 length equals 19 residues. Trimming took 5 bases from V and 3 from J; bases not matched to a gene: 18. The CDR3 reads CASSQRDSRTSGAKETQYF. The CDR3 DNA follows: TGTGCCAGCAGCCAACGGGACAGCCGGACTAGCGGAGCCAAAGAGACCCAGTACTTC.

This chain joins TRBV28 and TRBJ2-3, with D uncertain. The CDR3 consists of 12 residues. CDR1 and CDR2 from the germline V gene are MDHEN and SYDVKM. Between the trimmed V and J ends, which lost 7 bases and 7 bases, there was a span of 12 bases. CDR3 bases: TGTGCCAGCACGGTGTCCGAGAATACGCAGTATTTT. Protein product: CASTVSENTQYF.

This clone was observed once. The germline gene is not matched at one end of the junction; a read error may be the cause. This rearrangement joins TRBV10-1 to TRBJ2-1; 7 bases align to TRBD2. The germline V gene has CDR1 WNHNN and CDR2 SYGVQD (reference sequence). The CDR3 sequence is 16 residues long. CDR3 residues: CASSEADLGGNNEQFF. In nucleotides, the CDR3 is TGCGCCAGCAGTGAGGCGGACCTCGGGGGGAACAATGAACAGTTCTTC.